This passage covers 18 T cell receptor beta chains from one sample sequenced in a study of shared clonotypes between healthy human individuals. The repertoire was sequenced with immunoSEQ multiplex PCR; TCRdb's copy has only in-frame clones and lacks some. The data contain fewer than 3 million clones, 85% to 95% of them singletons. The sample consisted of naive CD4+ T cells from PBMCs. Subset described: CD45RA+ positively selected. These receptors all stem from a man younger than 30 in good health. Some clones in this sample may be carry-over from other donors' samples.

The genes are TRBV12-5 and TRBJ2-3; D gene unclear. Trimming removed 1 base from V and 4 bases from J, with 3 bases in between. CDR3 length equals 12 residues. The germline CDR1 and CDR2 sequences are LGHNT and FRNRAP. In DNA form, the CDR3 reads TGTGCTAGTGGTTTGGGGGCAGATACGCAGTATTTT. Amino acid sequence: CASGLGADTQYF.

J is TRBJ1-3 and V is TRBV2; D gene uncertain. Trimming pared 1 base from V and 2 bases from J, leaving 6 bases between. Germline V lookup: CDR1 SNHLY, CDR2 FYNNEI. The CDR3 length is 14 residues. CDR3 sequence: CASSEGVTGNTIYF. The CDR3 region has the DNA TGTGCCAGCAGTGAAGGAGTAACTGGAAACACCATATATTTT.

The chain couples TRBV28 to TRBJ2-5; D gene ambiguous. The J call is uncertain, as TRBJ2-7 better fits the DNA end. Germline V gene sequence: CDR1 MDHEN, CDR2 SYDVKM. The CDR3 runs to 13 residues. The CDR3 DNA is TGTGCCAGCAGTGCCGCTGGGATGTACGAGCAGTACTTC. Amino acids: CASSAAGMYEQYF.

This chain connects TRBV27 to TRBJ1-5, with 7 bases lining up with TRBD1. Germline CDR1 reads MNHEY; CDR2 reads SMNVEV (reference sequence). After removal of 4 bases from V and 2 bases from J, the junction contained 5 bases not matched to a gene. CDR3 length equals 15 residues. The CDR3 protein is CASSYRGRGNQPQHF. The CDR3 region has the DNA TGTGCCAGCAGTTACAGGGGAAGGGGCAATCAGCCCCAGCATTTT.

CDR3: CASSFRTDSNQPQHF. The DNA of the CDR3 is TGTGCCAGCAGCTTTAGGACCGATAGCAATCAGCCCCAGCATTTT. V usage is TRBV7-2 and J usage is TRBJ1-5; D unresolved. Between the trimmed V and J ends, which lost 3 bases and 0 bases, there was a span of 9 bases. CDR1 and CDR2 (germline): SGHTA, FQGNSA. The CDR3 has 15 amino acids.

This sequence joins TRBV29-1 and TRBJ2-3; 7 positions agree with TRBD1. There are 16 residues in the CDR3. V shed 2 bases and J 0 bases; nucleotides not matched to a gene: 8. Germline CDR1 and CDR2: SQVTM and ANQGSEA. The CDR3 here is CSVELRDSASTDTQYF. In DNA, the CDR3 is TGCAGCGTTGAATTGAGGGACAGCGCTAGCACAGATACGCAGTATTTT.

The CDR3 bases are TGCGCCAGCAGCCCCGGACTCGGTGAGCAGTTCTTC. Translating gives CASSPGLGEQFF. The chain uses TRBV5-1 and TRBJ2-1, with D perhaps matching TRBD2 (5 bases). Trimming left V 4 bases short and J 9 bases short, with 11 bases between. The V gene's germline CDR1 is SGHRS and CDR2 YFSETQ. CDR3 size: 12 residues.

The V call is TRBV9, the J call TRBJ2-7; the D gene is possibly TRBD2 (6 bases). V lost 3 bases to trimming and J lost 7 bases, with 17 bases between them. Germline V gives CDR1 SGDLS, CDR2 YYNGEE. The CDR3 spans 14 residues. The CDR3 region has the DNA TGTGCCAGCAGCGCCTTCGGGAGCTCGATTGAGCAGTACTTC. Translated, it gives CASSAFGSSIEQYF.

This chain links TRBV28 with TRBJ1-1; possible D gene TRBD1, 5 bases. The CDR3 runs to 14 residues. Germline lookup yields CDR1 MDHEN and CDR2 SYDVKM. V lost 7 bases, J lost 1 base, and 13 bases lay in between. The CDR3 is CASTAGTKNTEAFF. The DNA for the CDR3 is TGTGCCAGCACTGCCGGGACTAAGAACACTGAAGCTTTCTTT.

The rearrangement links TRBV5-4 to TRBJ1-1, with 9 bases lining up with TRBD1. The V gene's germline CDR1 is SGHNT and CDR2 YYREEE (reference sequence). Trimming removed 2 bases from V and 2 bases from J; junction bases left unmatched: 7. CDR3 size: 16 residues. CDR3 protein: CASSFLDRGGNTEAFF. The CDR3 DNA is TGTGCCAGCAGCTTCCTAGACAGGGGGGGAAACACTGAAGCTTTCTTT.

This chain connects TRBV28 to TRBJ2-1, with TRBD1 matching 7 bases. The trim removed 9 bases at V and 7 bases at J, leaving 9 bases unmatched. This CDR3 region has 13 residues. The V gene's germline CDR1 is MDHEN and CDR2 SYDVKM. CDR3 protein: CASLPTGANEQFF. In DNA form, the CDR3 reads TGTGCCAGTTTGCCTACAGGGGCTAATGAGCAGTTCTTC. The whole variable domain, filled in from reference TRBV28 and TRBJ2-1, reads DVKVTQSSRYLVKRTGEKVFLECVQDMDHENMFWYRQDPGLGLRLIYFSYDVKMKEKGDIPEGYSVSREKKERFSLILESASTNQTSMYLCASLPTGANEQFFGPGTRLTVL.

V and J are TRBV5-4 and TRBJ2-5, with a tentative D call TRBD1 (5 bases). The length of the CDR3 is 16 residues. The V end lost 0 bases, the J end lost 4 bases, and 16 bases lay between the germline ends. The germline gives CDR1 SGHNT, CDR2 YYREEE (reference sequence). The CDR3 nucleotides read TGTGCCAGCAGCTTGGCCTTTCAGGGTACGGGAGAGACCCAGTACTTC. This encodes CASSLAFQGTGETQYF.

This clone was seen once. Other DNA sequences in the sample encode the same CDR3. The V call is TRBV5-1, the J call TRBJ2-7; a possible D gene is TRBD2 (6 bases). This CDR3 is built from 14 residues. Germline CDR1 reads SGHRS; CDR2 reads YFSETQ. V lost 4 bases to trimming and J lost 2 bases, with 13 bases between them. CDR3 bases: TGCGCCAGCAGCCTCCGGACGGGAGCCTACGAGCAGTACTTC. Protein product: CASSLRTGAYEQYF.

This chain links TRBV5-4 with TRBJ2-3, with D perhaps TRBD2 (6 bases). Germline V lookup: CDR1 SGHNT, CDR2 YYREEE (reference sequence). The V and J ends lost 2 bases and 0 bases respectively, with 13 bases between them. This CDR3 is 16 amino acids long. CDR3 sequence: CASSLTGTPSTDTQYF. CDR3 bases: TGTGCCAGCAGCTTAACCGGGACTCCTAGCACAGATACGCAGTATTTT.

This clone has only one observation. This sequence joins TRBV29-1 and TRBJ2-2; D possibly corresponds to TRBD2 (6 bases). Germline CDR1 SQVTM, CDR2 ANQGSEA. V lost 6 bases to trimming and J lost 4 bases, with 9 bases between them. The CDR3 runs 12 residues. Here the CDR3 reads CSVPGVTGELFF. CDR3 DNA: TGCAGCGTCCCGGGGGTCACCGGGGAGCTGTTTTTT.

The chain recombines TRBV6-1 with TRBJ1-6; no clear D. The V gene lost 4 bases and the J gene lost 10 bases, with 11 bases spanning the gap. CDR3 size: 13 residues. CDR1 is MNHNS and CDR2 is SASEGT in the germline V gene. In DNA, the CDR3 is TGTGCCAGCAGTGCGGGTTCATACTCACCCCTCCACTTT. It is translated as CASSAGSYSPLHF.

The rearrangement joins TRBV6-1 to TRBJ1-1; D not resolved. Trimming stripped 1 base from V and 5 bases from J, with 14 bases between. Germline V lookup: CDR1 MNHNS, CDR2 SASEGT. CDR3 length equals 15 residues. CDR3 sequence: CASSEGGITGTEAFF. CDR3 in DNA: TGTGCCAGCAGTGAAGGTGGGATAACGGGGACTGAAGCTTTCTTT.

The rearrangement uses TRBV7-7 and TRBJ2-5; 9 bases line up with TRBD1. Germline-derived CDR1 and CDR2 are SSHAT and FNYEAQ (reference sequence). The length of the CDR3 is 15 residues. Germline trimming cut 5 bases from V and 4 bases from J; bases unmatched to any gene: 8. The CDR3 coding sequence is TGTGCCAGCAGCCCGGACAGGGGTGGGATAGAGACCCAGTACTTC. Its protein is CASSPDRGGIETQYF. Full variable domain (remainder filled in from reference TRBV7-7 and TRBJ2-5): GAGVSQSPRYKVTKRGQDVTLRCDPISSHATLYWYQQALGQGPEFLTYFNYEAQPDKSGLPSDRFSAERPEGSISTLTIQRTEQRDSAMYRCASSPDRGGIETQYFGPGTRLLVL.